These 20 T cell receptor beta chains were all obtained from the same sample, sequenced in a study of blood T cell repertoires in COVID-19. TCRdb keeps only in-frame clones here, not all; method: immunoSEQ multiplex PCR. The table shows about 120,000 clones, with approximately 80% occurring only once. The specimen sequenced was peripheral blood. All receptors derive from a man in his 70s with acute or convalescent COVID-19.

The chain joins TRBV15 to TRBJ1-3, with TRBD1 matching 7 bases. Germline V lookup: CDR1 LNHNV, CDR2 YYDKDF (reference sequence). Trimming removed 1 base from V and 4 bases from J; junction bases left unmatched: 7. The CDR3 is 16 residues long. CDR3 loop: CATSRGDRGRGNTIYF. CDR3 bases: TGTGCCACCAGCAGAGGGGACAGAGGCAGGGGAAACACCATATATTTT.

This chain joins TRBV19 and TRBJ1-5, with D hard to call. There are 13 residues in the CDR3. CDR1 and CDR2 from the germline V gene are LNHDA and SQIVND (reference sequence). V lost 7 bases, J lost 4 bases, and 11 bases lay in between. CDR3 in amino acids: CASNQRRNQPQHF. The DNA of the CDR3 is TGTGCCAGTAATCAGAGGAGAAATCAGCCCCAGCATTTT.

V is TRBV10-3 and J is TRBJ1-1, with D hard to call. Germline V gene lookup returns CDR1 ENHRY and CDR2 SYGVKD. V dropped 1 base and J dropped 1 base, with 4 bases sitting between them. The CDR3 runs to 13 residues. CDR3 sequence: CAISELANTEAFF. For the CDR3, the DNA is TGTGCCATCAGTGAGTTGGCGAACACTGAAGCTTTCTTT.

The rearrangement joins TRBV27 to TRBJ1-4, with 10 bases matching TRBD1. The V and J ends lost 0 bases and 7 bases, in that order; junction bases with no gene match: 5. This CDR3 has 16 residues. Germline loops: CDR1 MNHEY, CDR2 SMNVEV (reference sequence). CDR3 nucleotides: TGTGCCAGCAGTTTATCTAGGGACAGGGGTACTGAAAAACTGTTTTTT. This translates into CASSLSRDRGTEKLFF.

The chain links TRBV5-4 to TRBJ1-4, with TRBD1 identical over 8 bases. This CDR3 has 15 residues. Unmatched junction bases numbered 8, after V lost 5 bases and J lost 5 bases. Per the germline V gene, CDR1 is SGHNT and CDR2 is YYREEE (reference sequence). The DNA of the CDR3 is TGTGCCAGCAGTTTTGGACAGGGCTCCAATGAAAAACTGTTTTTT. This encodes CASSFGQGSNEKLFF.

V gene TRBV1 combines with J gene TRBJ1-2. TRBV1 is described as a pseudogene. The CDR3 runs 18 residues. The CDR3 nucleotides are TGCACCAGCAGCCAAGAGGGGGGGCTTGGGAGGCTGGGCTATGGCTACACCTTC. It translates to CTSSQEGGLGRLGYGYTF.

The V gene is TRBV6-5, the J gene TRBJ2-3, with 7 bases aligning to TRBD2. The length of the CDR3 is 16 residues. Germline loops: CDR1 MNHEY, CDR2 SVGAGI. J lost 5 bases, V lost 0 bases, and 8 bases had no gene match. The CDR3 is CASSYSSSGAGDTQYF. DNA for the CDR3: TGTGCCAGCAGTTACTCGTCCAGCGGGGCAGGAGATACGCAGTATTTT.

V usage is TRBV5-6 and J usage is TRBJ2-1; no definite D call. V lost 0 bases and J 4 bases, leaving 5 bases between the germline ends. From germline, CDR1 is SGHDT and CDR2 YYEEEE. This CDR3 region has 13 residues. The CDR3 DNA is TGTGCCAGCAGCTTGGTCGGTTACAATGAGCAGTTCTTC. It specifies CASSLVGYNEQFF.

This sequence joins TRBV6-5 and TRBJ2-4, with 7 bases identical to TRBD1. V trimming: 5 bases; J trimming: 0 bases; junction bases outside the gene matches: 4. Germline V gives CDR1 MNHEY, CDR2 SVGAGI. This CDR3 is built from 15 residues. The chain's CDR3 is CASSRDSLAKNIQYF. The DNA of the CDR3 is TGTGCCAGCAGTCGGGACAGCCTAGCCAAAAACATTCAGTACTTC.

The rearrangement uses TRBV5-4 and TRBJ2-5; TRBD1 matches 8 bases. V was pared by 2 bases and J by 6 bases, with 6 bases of the junction left unmatched. The germline V gene has CDR1 SGHNT and CDR2 YYREEE (reference sequence). The CDR3 is made up of 14 amino acids. This CDR3 reads CASSFQQGAKTQYF. The DNA for the CDR3 is TGTGCCAGCAGCTTTCAGCAGGGGGCAAAGACCCAGTACTTC.

The genes are TRBV6-5 and TRBJ1-2; the match to TRBD1 covers 8 bases. Per germline, CDR1 MNHEY and CDR2 SVGAGI. After removal of 5 bases from V and 8 bases from J, the junction contained 7 bases not matched to a gene. The CDR3 runs to 13 residues. Written as DNA, the CDR3 is TGTGCCAGCAGTCTACAGACAGGGGTAGGCTACACCTTC. Its protein product is CASSLQTGVGYTF.

J is TRBJ1-1 and V is TRBV18; 9 bases agree with TRBD1. The CDR3 covers 16 residues. The germline gives CDR1 KGHSH, CDR2 LQKENI. V gave up 0 bases and J gave up 11 bases; unmatched junction bases: 13. This CDR3 reads CASSPPGQGALGSAFF. The CDR3 coding sequence is TGTGCCAGCTCACCACCGGGACAGGGCGCGCTGGGTAGTGCTTTCTTT.

The V and J genes are TRBV5-1 and TRBJ1-4; 8 positions agree with TRBD1. The germline V gene encodes CDR1 SGHRS and CDR2 YFSETQ. V trimming: 4 bases; J trimming: 5 bases; junction bases outside the gene matches: 7. The CDR3 is made up of 15 amino acids. CDR3 sequence reads: CASSRLQGENEKLFF. CDR3 in DNA: TGCGCCAGCAGCAGACTACAGGGGGAAAATGAAAAACTGTTTTTT.

The V call is TRBV27, the J call TRBJ2-3; 7 bases fit TRBD2. Germline V lookup: CDR1 MNHEY, CDR2 SMNVEV (reference sequence). The V and J ends lost 3 bases and 0 bases, in that order; junction bases with no gene match: 6. CDR3 size: 16 residues. The CDR3 DNA reads TGTGCCAGCAGTTTTGTCCCGGGAGGTAGCACAGATACGCAGTATTTT. This gives the protein CASSFVPGGSTDTQYF.

The V call is TRBV6-5, the J call TRBJ1-1, with a tentative D call TRBD1 (6 bases). Germline assignment: CDR1 MNHEY and CDR2 SVGAGI. The CDR3 spans 15 residues. The V end lost 8 bases, the J end lost 4 bases, and 20 bases lay between the germline ends. CDR3 bases: TGTGCCAGCGGTAGGATGTGGAAAGGGGGCACTGAAGCTTTCTTT. It encodes CASGRMWKGGTEAFF.

This clone was recorded only once. The chain is built from TRBV10-3 and TRBJ2-7; maybe TRBD2 (5 bases). The CDR3 has 12 amino acids. Trimming removed 2 bases from V and 12 bases from J, with 14 bases in between. Per germline, CDR1 ENHRY and CDR2 SYGVKD. CDR3 amino acids: CAISEATGVGYF. Here the CDR3 DNA reads TGTGCCATCAGTGAGGCAACCGGGGTGGGGTACTTC.

The gene calls are TRBV4-1 and TRBJ1-6, with a possible D match to TRBD1 (5 bases). Germline CDR1 reads MGHRA; CDR2 reads YSYEKL. The CDR3 loop spans 15 amino acids. The V and J ends lost 5 bases and 8 bases respectively, with 16 bases between them. The CDR3 loop reads CASSYDSGDYSPLHF. CDR3 bases: TGCGCCAGCAGCTATGACAGTGGGGATTATTCACCCCTCCACTTT.

This clone has a handful of counts. J is TRBJ1-1 and V is TRBV27; no definite D call. This CDR3 comprises 12 residues. CDR1 is MNHEY and CDR2 is SMNVEV in the germline V gene (reference sequence). V was pared by 2 bases and J by 1 base, with 2 bases between. The CDR3 loop reads CASSLQNTEAFF. The CDR3 DNA sequence: TGTGCCAGCAGTTTACAGAACACTGAAGCTTTCTTT.

CDR3 sequence reads: CASSQFRGTGYNEQYF. The CDR3 DNA is TGTGCCAGCAGCCAATTCCGCGGGACAGGGTACAACGAGCAGTACTTC. The chain combines TRBV3-1 (or the pseudogene TRBV3-2) with TRBJ2-7; 9 nucleotides line up with TRBD1. The trim removed 2 bases at V and 5 bases at J, leaving 10 bases unmatched. CDR1 and CDR2 from the germline V gene are LGHDT and YNNKEL (reference sequence). This CDR3 contains 16 residues.

This clone was picked up one time. The chain recombines TRBV6-5 with TRBJ2-5, with D perhaps TRBD2 (7 bases). Trimming removed 5 bases at V and 4 bases at J, with 14 bases between. The CDR3 is 14 amino acids. CDR1 is MNHEY, CDR2 SVGAGI, per germline. Here the CDR3 DNA reads TGTGCCAGCAGTCCAACGGGGGGCCCAGAGACCCAGTACTTC. This codes for CASSPTGGPETQYF.